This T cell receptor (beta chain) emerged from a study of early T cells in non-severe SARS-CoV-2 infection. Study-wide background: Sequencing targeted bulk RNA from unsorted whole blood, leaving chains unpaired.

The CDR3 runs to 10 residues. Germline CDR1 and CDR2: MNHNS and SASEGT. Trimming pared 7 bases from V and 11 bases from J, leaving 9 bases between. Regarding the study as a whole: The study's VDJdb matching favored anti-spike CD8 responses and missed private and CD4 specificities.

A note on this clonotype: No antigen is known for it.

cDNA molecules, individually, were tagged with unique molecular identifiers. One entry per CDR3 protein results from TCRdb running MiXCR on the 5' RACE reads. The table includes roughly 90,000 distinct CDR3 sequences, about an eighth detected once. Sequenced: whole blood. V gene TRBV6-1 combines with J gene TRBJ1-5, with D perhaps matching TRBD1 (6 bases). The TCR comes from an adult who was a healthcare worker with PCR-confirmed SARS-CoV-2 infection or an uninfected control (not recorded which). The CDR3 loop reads CASNTGTQHF. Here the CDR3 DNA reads TGTGCCAGCAATACAGGGACCCAGCATTTT.